These 15 T cell receptor beta chains were all obtained from the same sample, sequenced in a study of CD8 T cells in Susac syndrome. RNA was extracted with the RNeasy kit, and a quantity of about 0.45 to 1 ug was reverse transcribed using random hexamers. TCRdb reanalysed the immunoSEQ multiplex PCR reads using MiXCR and keeps one entry per CDR3 protein. Altogether around 150,000 distinct CDR3 sequences are present, approximately 95% being singletons, with the ten largest covering about 0.26%. Sequencing was done on a sample of CD8+ T cells from PBMCs. These receptors were obtained from a human donor in good health.

The rearrangement links TRBV20-1 to TRBJ1-2; D unresolved. Looked up from germline, CDR1 is DFQATT and CDR2 is SNEGSKA (reference sequence). The CDR3 runs 12 residues. Trimming took off 0 bases at V and 7 bases at J, with 9 bases between the two ends. The CDR3 region is CSARDLQSGYTF. The CDR3 DNA follows: TGCAGTGCTAGAGATCTCCAATCTGGCTACACCTTC.

The V gene is TRBV18, the J gene TRBJ2-1, with D hard to call. Trimming took 2 bases from V and 8 from J, leaving 10 bases between them. CDR1 and CDR2 from the germline V gene are KGHSH and LQKENI. The CDR3 contains 13 residues. CDR3 bases: TGTGCCAGCTCACCAGGGGTCTTGCATGAGCAGTTCTTC. Amino acid sequence: CASSPGVLHEQFF.

This clonotype was counted a single time. The genes are TRBV29-1 and TRBJ1-2; the D gene is possibly TRBD1 (5 bases). This CDR3 is 13 amino acids long. The V and J ends lost 1 base and 6 bases respectively, with 12 bases between them. CDR1 is SQVTM and CDR2 is ANQGSEA in the germline V gene. Here the CDR3 reads CSVEGRGSDGYTF. CDR3 sequence (DNA): TGCAGCGTTGAAGGAAGGGGCAGTGATGGCTACACCTTC.

This sequence joins TRBV30 and TRBJ1-2; weak D call: TRBD1 (6 bases). Germline V lookup: CDR1 GTSNPN, CDR2 SVGIG (reference sequence). This CDR3 contains 14 residues. V dropped 2 bases and J dropped 0 bases, with 10 bases sitting between them. CDR3 loop: CAWSPGGSNYGYTF. CDR3 nucleotides: TGTGCCTGGAGTCCGGGGGGCTCTAACTATGGCTACACCTTC. Full variable domain (outside the CDR3, taken from reference TRBV30 and TRBJ1-2): SQTIHQWPATLVQPVGSPLSLECTVEGTSNPNLYWYRQAAGRGLQLLFYSVGIGQISSEVPQNLSASRPQDRQFILSSKKLLLSDSGFYLCAWSPGGSNYGYTFGSGTRLTVV.

The chain has TRBV7-2 and TRBJ1-2; weak D call: TRBD1 (5 bases). Looked up from germline, CDR1 is SGHTA and CDR2 is FQGNSA. The V end was cut by 1 base, the J end by 8 bases, with 11 bases between. This CDR3 is 13 amino acids long. The chain's CDR3 is CASSLGRVSGYTF. The CDR3 DNA reads TGTGCCAGCAGCTTAGGCAGGGTCTCCGGCTACACCTTC.

The chain is built from TRBV28 and TRBJ2-6; D uncertain. This CDR3 is 13 amino acids long. The V end lost 8 bases, the J end lost 4 bases, and 9 bases lay between the germline ends. The germline gives CDR1 MDHEN, CDR2 SYDVKM. CDR3 residues: CASRGDGANVLTF. DNA of the CDR3: TGTGCCAGCCGAGGTGACGGGGCCAACGTCCTGACTTTC.

The rearrangement uses TRBV24-1 and TRBJ1-5; 8 nucleotides line up with TRBD1. The CDR3 loop spans 15 amino acids. Per germline, CDR1 KGHDR and CDR2 SFDVKD. The ends lost 7 bases at V and 7 bases at J; junction bases unmatched: 11. The CDR3 region has the DNA TGTGCCACCAGCGCCGGGACAGGCCTAAACCAGCCCCAGCATTTT. It codes for CATSAGTGLNQPQHF.

The rearrangement links TRBV27 to TRBJ1-2, with 8 bases identical to TRBD1. The CDR3 has 13 amino acids. Germline CDR1 reads MNHEY; CDR2 reads SMNVEV (reference sequence). V lost 8 bases to trimming and J lost 2 bases; unmatched junction nucleotides: 4. The CDR3: CASRPGGNYGYTF. DNA for the CDR3: TGTGCCAGCCGTCCAGGGGGCAACTATGGCTACACCTTC.

This chain joins TRBV29-1 and TRBJ1-2; D perhaps matches TRBD1 (6 bases). Germline V gene lookup returns CDR1 SQVTM and CDR2 ANQGSEA. This CDR3 spans 11 amino acids. V shed 7 bases and J shed 3 bases, with 9 bases lying between them. CDR3 in amino acids: CSAAGDYGYTF. The CDR3, as DNA: TGCAGCGCCGCAGGGGACTATGGCTACACCTTC.

This chain uses TRBV29-1 with TRBJ2-3, with 9 bases fitting TRBD2. Germline values: CDR1 SQVTM, CDR2 ANQGSEA. The CDR3 is 16 residues long. Germline trimming cut 3 bases from V and 2 bases from J; bases unmatched to any gene: 9. In nucleotides, the CDR3 is TGCAGCGTTGAGAGTGGCGGGAGGGCCCTCACAGATACGCAGTATTTT. Amino acid sequence: CSVESGGRALTDTQYF.

This chain joins TRBV7-2 and TRBJ2-7; D gene unclear. The germline V gene encodes CDR1 SGHTA and CDR2 FQGNSA. The V gene lost 0 bases and the J gene lost 6 bases, with 9 bases spanning the gap. The CDR3 contains 13 residues. Here the CDR3 reads CASSLAVSPEQYF. DNA of the CDR3: TGTGCCAGCAGCTTAGCTGTTTCTCCCGAGCAGTACTTC.

This chain uses TRBV4-3 with TRBJ2-5, with 7 nucleotides matching TRBD1. The CDR3 totals 16 residues. With V trimmed by 0 bases and J by 6 bases, 10 bases remained unmatched. The germline gives CDR1 LGHNA, CDR2 YSLEER. The DNA for the CDR3 is TGCGCCAGCAGCCAAGATACAGGGGTAGGCGTGAAGACCCAGTACTTC. Translation gives CASSQDTGVGVKTQYF.

The chain combines TRBV4-1 with TRBJ1-1; a possible D gene is TRBD1 (6 bases). This CDR3 region has 16 residues. The V end lost 2 bases, the J end lost 2 bases, and 15 bases lay between the germline ends. CDR1 and CDR2 (germline): MGHRA, YSYEKL. CDR3 in amino acids: CASSQRYGQRNTEAFF. Written as DNA, the CDR3 is TGCGCCAGCAGCCAACGATACGGACAGAGAAACACTGAAGCTTTCTTT.

Details on this clonotype: Compared with germline, one end of the junction differs, possibly owing to a read error. The chain links TRBV27 to TRBJ2-7; TRBD1 might be the D (5 bases). The CDR3 is made up of 14 amino acids. Germline lookup yields CDR1 MNHEY and CDR2 SMNVEV (reference sequence). CDR3 protein: CASSLFWGSDEQYF. The CDR3 DNA sequence: TGTGCCAGCAGCCTTTTTTGGGGCTCCGACGAGCAGTACTTC.

This chain joins TRBV9 and TRBJ2-5; D not certain. The V gene's germline CDR1 is SGDLS and CDR2 YYNGEE. CDR3 length equals 14 residues. Trimming removed 3 bases from V and 1 base from J, with 10 bases in between. The CDR3 DNA reads TGTGCCAGCAGCGGATACATCGGCCAAGAGACCCAGTACTTC. Translated, it gives CASSGYIGQETQYF.